These 3 T cell receptor beta chains were sequenced from one sample in a study of graft-versus-host responses after intestinal transplantation. Clones were sequenced by immunoSEQ multiplex PCR, and TCRdb holds only the in-frame ones, with some missing. The sample lists about 24,000 clones, 40% occurring once. Specimen: alloreactive CD4+ T cells from a mixed lymphocyte reaction culture, collected before intestinal transplant. Subset: CFSE-low proliferating T cells sorted from roughly six-day pre-transplant mixed lymphocyte reaction (GvH or HvG direction). These TCRs come from a human patient who received an intestinal transplant.

V usage is TRBV5-1 and J usage is TRBJ1-1, with unresolved D. Trimming pared 4 bases from V and 10 bases from J, leaving 23 bases between. The CDR3 spans 15 residues. The germline V gene has CDR1 SGHRS and CDR2 YFSETQ. Here the CDR3 reads CASSKTTREYRGAFF. The CDR3 region has the DNA TGCGCCAGCAGCAAGACGACGAGGGAATACCGGGGAGCTTTCTTT.

The genes are TRBV7-9 and TRBJ2-5; perhaps TRBD1 as D (6 bases). Germline values: CDR1 SEHNR, CDR2 FQNEAQ (reference sequence). The CDR3 extends over 15 amino acids. Trimming took 5 bases from V and 5 from J, leaving 18 bases between them. CDR3 coding DNA: TGTGCCAGCAGCGTACGATCTCAGGGGTTGGAGACCCAGTACTTC. Its translation: CASSVRSQGLETQYF.

The sample holds a few counts of this clone. This sequence joins TRBV6-5 and TRBJ2-7, with D hard to call. The length of the CDR3 is 11 residues. Per germline, CDR1 MNHEY and CDR2 SVGAGI. The V and J ends lost 6 bases and 6 bases respectively, with 9 bases between them. DNA for the CDR3: TGTGCCAGCAGCCAGGCTTCCGAGCAGTACTTC. Amino acid sequence: CASSQASEQYF.